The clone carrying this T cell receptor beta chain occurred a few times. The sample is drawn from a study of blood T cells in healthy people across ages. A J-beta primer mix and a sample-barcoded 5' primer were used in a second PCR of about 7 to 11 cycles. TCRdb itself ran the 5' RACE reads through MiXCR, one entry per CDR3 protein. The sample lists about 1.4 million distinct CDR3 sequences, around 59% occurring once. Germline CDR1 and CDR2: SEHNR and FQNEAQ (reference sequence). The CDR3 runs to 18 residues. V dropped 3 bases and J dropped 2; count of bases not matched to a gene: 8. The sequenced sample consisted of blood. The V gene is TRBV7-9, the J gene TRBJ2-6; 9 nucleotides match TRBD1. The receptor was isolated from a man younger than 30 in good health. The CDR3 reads CASSFPGQGGAGANVLTF. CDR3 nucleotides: TGTGCCAGCAGCTTCCCGGGACAGGGAGGTGCTGGGGCCAACGTCCTGACTTTC.